This record looks at one T cell receptor beta chain sequence and its context. Antigen specificity is unknown. The V end was cut by 0 bases, the J end by 1 base, with 8 bases between. The CDR3 totals 15 residues. Germline values: CDR1 SGHNT, CDR2 YYREEE (reference sequence). This sample was taken from a study of cytomegalovirus exposure and HLA in healthy donors. Notes on the study in general: Some V segments, TRBV6-2 and TRBV6-3 among them, were indistinguishable and were therefore excluded. A later analysis linked a missense DCLRE1C variant to TCR beta V- and J-gene trimming.

The PCR ran on 60 Vbeta and 13 Jbeta primers. Assay used: immunoSEQ multiplex PCR; TCRdb lists only in-frame clones, some missing. The sample yields 85,000 to 130,000 clones, over 65% seen once. This rearrangement joins TRBV5-4 to TRBJ2-1; a weak D match, TRBD2 (6 bases). Sequencing used PBMCs. This TCR was sampled from a woman between 35 and 50 years old in good health and CMV-seronegative. CDR3 region: CASSLEGRSYNEQFF. The DNA of the CDR3 is TGTGCCAGCAGCTTGGAGGGGAGGTCCTACAATGAGCAGTTCTTC.